This T cell receptor (beta chain) was captured by sequencing in a study of shared clonotypes between healthy human individuals. Study background: Contributing individuals were two females and three males aged 18 to 49.

Study-level results: Sharing across four donors was highest in naive CD4 (roughly 5%) and lowest in memory CD8 (roughly 0.4%). Measured sharing among donors was expected to vary with sequencing depth.

Profiling relied on immunoSEQ multiplex PCR, and the TCRdb table lists in-frame clones only, not all of them. Of fewer than 3 million clones listed, under 95% are singletons. Note on this clone: The antigen is unknown.

Per germline, CDR1 MDHEN and CDR2 SYDVKM. CDR3 length: 13 amino acids. The V segment lost 8 bases and the J segment 4 bases; nucleotides outside the gene matches: 7. This TCR came from a man between 18 and 35 years old in good health. Some clones in this sample may be carry-over from other donors' samples. The V call is TRBV28, the J call TRBJ1-1; 7 nucleotides match TRBD1. Sequenced input: naive CD4+ T cells from PBMCs. Subset: CD45RA+ positively selected. CDR3 sequence: CASRAPGGTEAFF. The DNA of the CDR3 is TGTGCCAGCCGTGCACCAGGGGGCACTGAAGCTTTCTTT. The variable domain in full, completed from reference TRBV28 and TRBJ1-1, reads DVKVTQSSRYLVKRTGEKVFLECVQDMDHENMFWYRQDPGLGLRLIYFSYDVKMKEKGDIPEGYSVSREKKERFSLILESASTNQTSMYLCASRAPGGTEAFFGQGTRLTVV.